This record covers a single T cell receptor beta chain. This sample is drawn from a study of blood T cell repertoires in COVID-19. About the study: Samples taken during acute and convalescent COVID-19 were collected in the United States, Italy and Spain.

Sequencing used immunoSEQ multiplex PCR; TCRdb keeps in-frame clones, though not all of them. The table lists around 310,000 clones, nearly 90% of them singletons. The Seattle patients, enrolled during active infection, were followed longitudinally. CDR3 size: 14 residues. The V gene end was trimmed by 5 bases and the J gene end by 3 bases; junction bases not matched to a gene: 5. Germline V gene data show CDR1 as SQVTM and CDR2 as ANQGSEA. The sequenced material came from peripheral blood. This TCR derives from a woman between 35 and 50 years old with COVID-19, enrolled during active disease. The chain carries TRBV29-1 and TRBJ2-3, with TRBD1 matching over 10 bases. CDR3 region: CSVMTGGGTDTQYF. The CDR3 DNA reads TGCAGCGTTATGACAGGGGGCGGGACAGATACGCAGTATTTT.